This T cell receptor beta chain came from a study of T cells in Graves' hyperthyroidism and ophthalmopathy. Patients aged 18 to 65 had newly diagnosed hyperthyroidism of under 2 months' duration. RNA transcripts gave rise to amplified TCR beta CDR3 regions. TCR CDR3 regions were first amplified by RT-PCR with HTBI primers. Via MiXCR, TCRdb re-called the multiplex PCR reads, giving one row per CDR3 protein. The sample yields some 620,000 distinct CDR3 sequences, under 20% seen once. This CDR3 has 15 amino acids. Germline lookup yields CDR1 SGHVS and CDR2 FNYEAQ. V lost 5 bases and J lost 8, with 18 bases in between.

This rearrangement joins TRBV7-6 to TRBJ1-4, with TRBD1 as a possible D gene (5 bases). The receptor's source is a woman aged 25-40 years with Graves' hyperthyroidism. Sequencing was done on a sample of blood. The CDR3 region is CASSPGEARAEKLFF. The CDR3, as DNA: TGTGCCAGCAGCCCGGGGGAGGCAAGGGCGGAAAAACTGTTTTTT.